This record concerns one TCR beta chain sequence. Antigen specificity is unknown. V lost 5 bases and J 2 bases, leaving 14 bases between the germline ends. The CDR3 runs 15 residues. Germline loops: CDR1 SGHVS, CDR2 FNYEAQ. Sorted naive CD8 T cells were those defined as CD8+CD4-CCR7+CD45RA+. The sample originates from a study of molecular identifiers for immune sequencing clone quantification. The wider study: RNA from roughly 20,000 or 100,000 naive CD8 cells was split five ways in replicates, with four sequenced.

Each CDR3 protein gets one entry after TCRdb re-called the PCR reads with MiXCR. The profile shows some 650,000 distinct CDR3 sequences, around 20% of them singletons. Findings and caveats of the study: Clones that had above 20 RNA copies took up over 98% of effector molecules but under 1% in naive cells.

The J gene is TRBJ2-3, the V gene TRBV7-6; D unclear. Input material: naive CD8+ T cells from blood, with Jurkat cell RNA spiked in. Regarding subset: FACS-sorted CD8+CD4-CCR7+CD45RA+ naive T cells. The clonotype originates from a human donor in good health. Some libraries in this study had Jurkat cell RNA spiked in. The CDR3 DNA reads as TGTGCCAGCAGCGGGCAGAGAAGTCCCACAGATACGCAGTATTTT. Its protein product is CASSGQRSPTDTQYF.